Shown below are 27 T cell receptor beta chains from a single sample sequenced in a study of T cell responses to AZD1222 COVID-19 vaccine. The protocol was immunoSEQ multiplex PCR, while the TCRdb copy is restricted to in-frame clones and leaves out a portion. The repertoire consists of fewer than 150,000 clones, with roughly nine tenths occurring once and the leading ten covering roughly 1.5%. The sequences come from peripheral blood, collected on day 0 of AZD1222 vaccination. Source of these receptors: an adult in good health.

This rearrangement joins TRBV5-1 to TRBJ1-3; D remains ambiguous. Per germline, CDR1 SGHRS and CDR2 YFSETQ. This CDR3 has 15 amino acids. V lost 0 bases and J 2 bases, leaving 9 bases between the germline ends. CDR3 bases: TGCGCCAGCAGCTTGGAGGGAGTTGCTGGAAACACCATATATTTT. It translates to CASSLEGVAGNTIYF.

J is TRBJ1-4 and V is TRBV6-1, with D maybe TRBD1 (6 bases). Germline V gene lookup returns CDR1 MNHNS and CDR2 SASEGT. This CDR3 has 16 residues. Trimming took off 2 bases at V and 3 bases at J, with 13 bases between the two ends. CDR3 in amino acids: CASSEPRGWPNEKLFF. The DNA of the CDR3 is TGTGCCAGCAGTGAACCAAGGGGGTGGCCTAATGAAAAACTGTTTTTT.

The chain is built from TRBV24-1 and TRBJ1-1; D uncertain. CDR3 length equals 13 residues. V lost 1 base and J 1 base, leaving 3 bases between the germline ends. Germline CDR1 KGHDR, CDR2 SFDVKD. The chain's CDR3 is CATSDFQNTEAFF. CDR3 sequence (DNA): TGTGCCACCAGTGATTTTCAGAACACTGAAGCTTTCTTT.

The chain combines TRBV7-3 with TRBJ2-3; weak D call: TRBD2 (5 bases). Per germline, CDR1 SGHTA and CDR2 FQGTGA. The CDR3 has 15 amino acids. The V gene lost 2 bases and the J gene lost 0 bases, with 9 bases spanning the gap. The CDR3 loop reads CASSLSRGSTDTQYF. CDR3 nucleotide sequence: TGTGCCAGCAGCTTATCCCGAGGGAGCACAGATACGCAGTATTTT. The full variable domain, its missing parts supplied by reference TRBV7-3 and TRBJ2-3, is GAGVSQTPSNKVTEKGKYVELRCDPISGHTALYWYRQSLGQGPEFLIYFQGTGAADDSGLPNDRFFAVRPEGSVSTLKIQRTERGDSAVYLCASSLSRGSTDTQYFGPGTRLTVL.

This clone showed up just once. The chain combines TRBV19 with TRBJ2-6; possibly TRBD1 for D (7 bases). The CDR3 covers 15 residues. In germline, CDR1 is LNHDA, CDR2 SQIVND (reference sequence). With 8 bases removed from V and 2 bases from J, the gap between germline ends came to 13 bases. The CDR3 is CASSRGTAGANVLTF. CDR3 coding DNA: TGTGCCAGTTCCAGGGGGACTGCTGGGGCCAACGTCCTGACTTTC.

This chain uses TRBV5-6 with TRBJ1-1; 10 bases fit TRBD1. J gave up 8 bases and V 4 bases, and 2 bases lay outside the gene matches. Germline V lookup: CDR1 SGHDT, CDR2 YYEEEE. The CDR3 consists of 12 residues. For the CDR3, the DNA is TGTGCCAGCAGCCCGACAGGGGGCGAAGCTTTCTTT. This translates into CASSPTGGEAFF.

The rearrangement links TRBV14 to TRBJ2-5; no clear D gene. This CDR3 spans 15 amino acids. V lost 0 bases to trimming and J lost 2 bases, with 10 bases between them. Germline V gives CDR1 SGHDN, CDR2 FVKESK. The CDR3 region has the DNA TGTGCCAGCAGCCAAGATATGACTCGGCAAGAGACCCAGTACTTC. It yields the protein CASSQDMTRQETQYF.

The CDR3 DNA reads TGTGCCAGCAGCAACCGACAGGGGGGAGATACGCAGTATTTT. Residues: CASSNRQGGDTQYF. The V and J genes are TRBV5-4 and TRBJ2-3, with 9 bases matching TRBD1. The CDR3 is 14 residues long. In germline, CDR1 is SGHNT, CDR2 YYREEE (reference sequence). V dropped 4 bases and J dropped 5; count of bases not matched to a gene: 5. Complete variable domain (other parts from reference TRBV5-4 and TRBJ2-3): ETGVTQSPTHLIKTRGQQVTLRCSSQSGHNTVSWYQQALGQGPQFIFQYYREEENGRGNFPPRFSGLQFPNYSSELNVNALELDDSALYLCASSNRQGGDTQYFGPGTRLTVL.

This clone was observed a handful of times. The chain employs TRBV18 and TRBJ1-5; D perhaps matches TRBD1 (5 bases). The length of the CDR3 is 15 residues. CDR1 is KGHSH and CDR2 is LQKENI in the germline V gene. Trimming took 2 bases from V and 3 from J, leaving 11 bases between them. Here the CDR3 DNA reads TGTGCCAGCTCACCAGTCTCAGGGCACAATCAGCCCCAGCATTTT. Its translation is CASSPVSGHNQPQHF. Complete variable domain (other parts from reference TRBV18 and TRBJ1-5): NAGVMQNPRHLVRRRGQEARLRCSPMKGHSHVYWYRQLPEEGLKFMVYLQKENIIDESGMPKERFSAEFPKEGPSILRIQQVVRGDSAAYFCASSPVSGHNQPQHFGDGTRLSIL.

The chain has TRBV9 and TRBJ1-1; D ambiguous. The CDR3 extends over 14 amino acids. Germline V CDR1 and CDR2: SGDLS, YYNGEE. Trimming took off 0 bases at V and 0 bases at J, with 6 bases between the two ends. In DNA form, the CDR3 reads TGTGCCAGCAGCGTAGGGGAGGTGAACACTGAAGCTTTCTTT. Translated, it gives CASSVGEVNTEAFF.

This clone appeared once. The chain combines TRBV19 with TRBJ1-1, with D possibly being TRBD1 (6 bases). Trimming removed 3 bases at V and 5 bases at J, with 19 bases between. This CDR3 spans 16 amino acids. Germline assignment: CDR1 LNHDA and CDR2 SQIVND (reference sequence). The CDR3 spells CASSIGGGKRGTEAFF. The CDR3 DNA reads as TGTGCCAGTAGTATCGGGGGCGGCAAAAGAGGGACTGAAGCTTTCTTT.

This chain connects TRBV28 to TRBJ1-2; 7 positions match TRBD1. Looked up from germline, CDR1 is MDHEN and CDR2 is SYDVKM. J was trimmed by 4 bases and V by 2 bases; bases with no gene match: 10. This CDR3 spans 16 amino acids. The CDR3 loop is CASSLSNRGSLYGYTF. The CDR3 bases are TGTGCCAGCAGTTTAAGCAACAGGGGAAGTCTCTATGGCTACACCTTC.

This clone showed up just a few times. The chain couples TRBV3-1 (or the pseudogene TRBV3-2) to TRBJ1-2; D possibly corresponds to TRBD1 (5 bases). This CDR3 comprises 14 residues. The V gene's germline CDR1 is LGHDT and CDR2 YNNKEL (reference sequence). With 3 bases removed from V and 7 bases from J, the gap between germline ends came to 15 bases. The CDR3 region is CASSHWGGLGGYTF. CDR3 nucleotides: TGTGCCAGCAGCCACTGGGGGGGGTTAGGTGGCTACACCTTC.

The chain is built from TRBV7-6 and TRBJ2-3; 13 nucleotides match TRBD2. CDR1 SGHVS and CDR2 FNYEAQ come from the germline V gene. This CDR3 has 17 residues. J was trimmed by 0 bases and V by 3 bases; bases with no gene match: 3. CDR3 coding DNA: TGTGCCAGCAGCTTGACTAGCGGGGGGTCTAGCACAGATACGCAGTATTTT. Encoded protein: CASSLTSGGSSTDTQYF.

V and J are TRBV28 and TRBJ1-5; maybe TRBD1 (5 bases). The CDR3 runs to 18 residues. The germline gives CDR1 MDHEN, CDR2 SYDVKM. V gave up 2 bases and J gave up 0 bases, with 17 bases separating them. CDR3 sequence (DNA): TGTGCCAGCAGTTTAGCCACCTGGGGGATTTATAGCAATCAGCCCCAGCATTTT. Its translation: CASSLATWGIYSNQPQHF.

The chain employs TRBV18 and TRBJ2-2; the D call may be TRBD1 or TRBD2 (5 bases each). With 0 bases removed from V and 3 bases from J, the gap between germline ends came to 11 bases. The CDR3 contains 16 residues. Germline assignment: CDR1 KGHSH and CDR2 LQKENI. In DNA form, the CDR3 reads TGTGCCAGCTCACCACCGGGACGTTTGCACACCGGGGAGCTGTTTTTT. Residues: CASSPPGRLHTGELFF.

V gene TRBV7-9 combines with J gene TRBJ2-7; the match to TRBD2 covers 9 bases. Germline lookup yields CDR1 SEHNR and CDR2 FQNEAQ (reference sequence). J lost 4 bases, V lost 5 bases, and 9 bases had no gene match. The CDR3 contains 15 residues. CDR3 in amino acids: CASSVGGGARYEQYF. As DNA, the CDR3 is TGTGCCAGCAGCGTCGGCGGGGGGGCGAGATACGAGCAGTACTTC.

The V gene is TRBV7-3, the J gene TRBJ2-1; D is possibly TRBD2 (5 bases). The germline V gene encodes CDR1 SGHTA and CDR2 FQGTGA. The CDR3 is 13 amino acids. Trimming removed 0 bases from V and 8 bases from J, with 8 bases in between. The CDR3, as DNA: TGTGCCAGCAGCTTAACAAAGAGGGATGAGCAGTTCTTC. It encodes CASSLTKRDEQFF.

The V call is TRBV19, the J call TRBJ1-1; no clear D. Germline values: CDR1 LNHDA, CDR2 SQIVND (reference sequence). The CDR3 sequence is 15 residues long. V lost 6 bases to trimming and J lost 0 bases, with 14 bases between them. The chain's CDR3 is CASRPPQNMNTEAFF. The CDR3 bases are TGTGCCAGTAGACCCCCACAGAACATGAACACTGAAGCTTTCTTT. Variable domain in full (rest from reference TRBV19 and TRBJ1-1): DGGITQSPKYLFRKEGQNVTLSCEQNLNHDAMYWYRQDPGQGLRLIYYSQIVNDFQKGDIAEGYSVSREKKESFPLTVTSAQKNPTAFYLCASRPPQNMNTEAFFGQGTRLTVV.

This sequence joins TRBV2 and TRBJ1-3; 8 positions agree with TRBD1. CDR1 and CDR2 from the germline V gene are SNHLY and FYNNEI. Trimming took 3 bases from V and 0 from J; bases not matched to a gene: 4. The CDR3 totals 16 residues. CDR3 nucleotides: TGTGCCAGCAGTGACCCTGGACAGGGCTCTGGAAACACCATATATTTT. It yields the protein CASSDPGQGSGNTIYF.

The chain couples TRBV7-2 to TRBJ2-3; TRBD1 or TRBD2 may be the D gene (5 bases each). V was pared by 5 bases and J by 4 bases, with 16 bases between. CDR3 size: 15 residues. Germline V gene lookup returns CDR1 SGHTA and CDR2 FQGNSA. The CDR3 DNA is TGTGCCAGCAGCCCATCAGGGTCGAGGGCAGATACGCAGTATTTT. It is translated as CASSPSGSRADTQYF.

The chain recombines TRBV9 with TRBJ1-2; a possible D gene is TRBD1 (5 bases). The CDR3 covers 14 residues. V gave up 0 bases and J gave up 8 bases, with 14 bases separating them. Germline V lookup: CDR1 SGDLS, CDR2 YYNGEE. For the CDR3, the DNA is TGTGCCAGCAGCGTAGGTCAGGGTAGTTACGGCTACACCTTC. Translated: CASSVGQGSYGYTF.

The V and J genes are TRBV5-4 and TRBJ2-7, with 10 bases fitting TRBD2. CDR3 length equals 16 residues. Germline assignment: CDR1 SGHNT and CDR2 YYREEE (reference sequence). V lost 4 bases and J lost 4; bases outside the gene matches: 11. The CDR3 sequence: CASSPNPAGGSYEQYF. The CDR3 region has the DNA TGTGCCAGCAGCCCTAACCCAGCGGGGGGGAGTTACGAGCAGTACTTC. The full variable domain, rest sourced from reference TRBV5-4 and TRBJ2-7, is ETGVTQSPTHLIKTRGQQVTLRCSSQSGHNTVSWYQQALGQGPQFIFQYYREEENGRGNFPPRFSGLQFPNYSSELNVNALELDDSALYLCASSPNPAGGSYEQYFGPGTRLTVT.

The chain joins TRBV9 to TRBJ1-3; D is possibly TRBD1 (6 bases). The CDR3 is 17 amino acids. CDR1 SGDLS and CDR2 YYNGEE come from the germline V gene. Trimming left V 4 bases short and J 1 base short, with 18 bases between. The CDR3 DNA is TGTGCCAGCAGCCCCTCGAACAGGGCCGGTTCTGGAAACACCATATATTTT. Translation: CASSPSNRAGSGNTIYF. The full variable domain, rest sourced from reference TRBV9 and TRBJ1-3, is DSGVTQTPKHLITATGQRVTLRCSPRSGDLSVYWYQQSLDQGLQFLIQYYNGEERAKGNILERFSAQQFPDLHSELNLSSLELGDSALYFCASSPSNRAGSGNTIYFGEGSWLTVV.

V is TRBV3-1 (or the pseudogene TRBV3-2) and J is TRBJ1-6, with D possibly matching TRBD1 (5 bases). Germline V gene sequence: CDR1 LGHDT, CDR2 YNNKEL (reference sequence). V was clipped by 5 bases and J by 11 bases, with 16 bases between them. The CDR3 runs 14 residues. The CDR3 protein is CASSSRDRETPLHF. The CDR3 DNA follows: TGTGCCAGCAGCTCCCGGGACCGAGAAACACCCCTCCACTTT.

The CDR3 DNA is TGTGCCAGCAGCCTTAACACTGAAGCTTTCTTT. Translation gives CASSLNTEAFF. This sequence joins TRBV3-1 (or the pseudogene TRBV3-2) and TRBJ1-1; D gene uncertain. CDR3 length equals 11 residues. Per germline, CDR1 LGHDT and CDR2 YNNKEL (reference sequence). V was pared by 4 bases and J by 2 bases, with 2 bases between.

The V gene is TRBV9, the J gene TRBJ1-3; D perhaps matches TRBD1 (5 bases). CDR3 length: 16 residues. Per germline, CDR1 SGDLS and CDR2 YYNGEE. V was shortened by 3 bases and J by 1 base, with 14 bases between the two germline ends. The CDR3, as DNA: TGTGCCAGCAGCGCCTATTCAGGGAAGTCTGGAAACACCATATATTTT. Translating gives CASSAYSGKSGNTIYF.